The 27 T cell receptor beta chains given below trace back to one sample, sequenced in a study of cytomegalovirus exposure and HLA in healthy donors. Sequenced by immunoSEQ multiplex PCR; TCRdb stores in-frame clones only, minus some. Of about 180,000 clones in the sample, about 86% were seen once. Sequences were obtained from PBMCs. The receptors were sampled from a woman under 40 in good health and CMV-seronegative.

V and J are TRBV7-8 and TRBJ1-1; tentatively, D is TRBD1 (6 bases). CDR1 is SGHVS, CDR2 FQNEAQ, per germline. V lost 5 bases and J lost 6, with 13 bases in between. The CDR3 covers 13 residues. In DNA, the CDR3 is TGTGCCAGCAGCATTCCAGGGGCCCCTGAAGCTTTCTTT. This codes for CASSIPGAPEAFF.

The V and J genes are TRBV4-1 and TRBJ2-6; D is uncertain. Trimming left V 4 bases short and J 0 bases short, with 13 bases between. This CDR3 is built from 17 residues. Germline-derived CDR1 and CDR2 are MGHRA and YSYEKL. DNA for the CDR3: TGCGCCAGCAGCCTTTCCGAGGTTCGCTCTGGGGCCAACGTCCTGACTTTC. Amino acid sequence: CASSLSEVRSGANVLTF.

The CDR3 DNA reads as TGCAGCGTATACAGGGGGCAGGTTTATGGCTACACCTTC. Its translation is CSVYRGQVYGYTF. The chain recombines TRBV29-1 with TRBJ1-2; 9 bases line up with TRBD1. This CDR3 has 13 amino acids. Germline loops: CDR1 SQVTM, CDR2 ANQGSEA. Losses at the gene ends were 6 bases for V and 5 bases for J; bases not matched to a gene: 7.

The chain joins TRBV9 to TRBJ1-1; D perhaps matches TRBD1 (5 bases). The CDR3 runs 13 residues. Trimming removed 4 bases from V and 2 bases from J, with 9 bases in between. The germline gives CDR1 SGDLS, CDR2 YYNGEE. Written as DNA, the CDR3 is TGTGCCAGCAGCCTGACAGATAACACTGAAGCTTTCTTT. Translation gives CASSLTDNTEAFF.

V and J are TRBV14 and TRBJ2-7, with 10 bases fitting TRBD1. The CDR3 is made up of 15 amino acids. V shed 1 base, J shed 0 bases, and the junction held 0 bases outside the gene matches. Germline lookup yields CDR1 SGHDN and CDR2 FVKESK. CDR3 DNA sequence: TGTGCCAGCAGCCAAGGACAGGGGGCCTCCTACGAGCAGTACTTC. Amino acids: CASSQGQGASYEQYF. Together with reference TRBV14 and TRBJ2-7, the CDR3 gives the full variable domain: EAGVTQFPSHSVIEKGQTVTLRCDPISGHDNLYWYRRVMGKEIKFLLHFVKESKQDESGMPNNRFLAERTGGTYSTLKVQPAELEDSGVYFCASSQGQGASYEQYFGPGTRLTVT.

V is TRBV7-2 and J is TRBJ2-5, with TRBD1 identical over 11 bases. From germline, CDR1 is SGHTA and CDR2 FQGNSA. The CDR3 contains 15 residues. V gave up 5 bases and J gave up 6 bases; unmatched junction bases: 8. CDR3 sequence (DNA): TGTGCCAGCAGCGAGGACAGGGGGCGGATGAAGACCCAGTACTTC. Translating it yields CASSEDRGRMKTQYF.

The table lists this clone with a count of one. The gene calls are TRBV4-1 and TRBJ2-7; 10 positions match TRBD2. The CDR3 loop spans 16 amino acids. In germline, CDR1 is MGHRA, CDR2 YSYEKL. J lost 7 bases, V lost 0 bases, and 9 bases had no gene match. The CDR3: CASSQEVAGGLREQYF. CDR3 DNA: TGCGCCAGCAGCCAAGAAGTAGCGGGGGGCCTAAGAGAGCAGTACTTC.

The CDR3 is CASSYGAGANYGYTF. In DNA, the CDR3 is TGTGCCAGCAGTTACGGGGCAGGAGCTAACTATGGCTACACCTTC. The chain recombines TRBV6-6 with TRBJ1-2, with a weak D call TRBD1 (5 bases). The V gene's germline CDR1 is MNHNY and CDR2 SVGAGI (reference sequence). The CDR3 is 15 amino acids. The germline V and J ends were trimmed by 2 bases and 0 bases, with 10 bases remaining between them.

The V and J genes are TRBV7-9 and TRBJ1-1, with no clear D. Germline V CDR1 and CDR2: SEHNR, FQNEAQ (reference sequence). The CDR3 consists of 13 residues. The ends were cut back, 3 bases at V and 10 bases at J, with 15 bases in the middle. CDR3 nucleotide sequence: TGTGCCAGCAGCTTGAGGGAGGCAGTGGGAGCTTTCTTT. Translating it yields CASSLREAVGAFF.

The rearrangement joins TRBV19 to TRBJ2-1; 10 nucleotides align to TRBD1. This CDR3 is 18 amino acids long. V trimming: 4 bases; J trimming: 1 base; junction bases outside the gene matches: 10. CDR1 and CDR2 (germline): LNHDA, SQIVND (reference sequence). CDR3 loop: CASSKTGQGINSYNEQFF. CDR3 in DNA: TGTGCCAGTAGTAAAACGGGACAGGGGATCAATTCCTACAATGAGCAGTTCTTC.

The chain combines TRBV11-2 with TRBJ2-7; D ambiguous. The V gene lost 1 base and the J gene lost 4 bases, with 11 bases spanning the gap. The germline V gene encodes CDR1 SGHAT and CDR2 FQNNGV. CDR3 length equals 14 residues. The CDR3 coding sequence is TGTGCCAGCAGCTTAGTAACGACTGTGTACGAGCAGTACTTC. It yields the protein CASSLVTTVYEQYF.

The J gene is TRBJ1-1, the V gene TRBV4-1, with a tentative D call TRBD1 (5 bases). V dropped 1 base and J dropped 8 bases, with 14 bases sitting between them. The CDR3 covers 14 residues. Germline V lookup: CDR1 MGHRA, CDR2 YSYEKL. CDR3 region: CASSQVGGSGEAFF. CDR3 in DNA: TGCGCCAGCAGCCAAGTGGGGGGTTCCGGAGAAGCTTTCTTT.

The chain uses TRBV5-1 and TRBJ2-7; the D gene is possibly TRBD2 (6 bases). Germline lookup yields CDR1 SGHRS and CDR2 YFSETQ. The length of the CDR3 is 19 residues. V was shortened by 0 bases and J by 0 bases, with 22 bases between the two germline ends. The CDR3 here is CASSLDPGLITRNSYEQYF. CDR3 coding DNA: TGCGCCAGCAGCTTGGATCCGGGACTCATTACTCGAAACTCCTACGAGCAGTACTTC.

The chain couples TRBV6-6 to TRBJ1-4; D remains unclear. V lost 6 bases and J lost 7, with 12 bases in between. The germline V gene has CDR1 MNHNY and CDR2 SVGAGI (reference sequence). The CDR3 sequence is 13 residues long. The CDR3 loop reads CASSPPSVEKLFF. In nucleotides, the CDR3 is TGTGCCAGCAGCCCCCCTAGTGTTGAAAAACTGTTTTTT.

The chain uses TRBV11-2 and TRBJ2-5; TRBD2 aligns across 13 bases. Per germline, CDR1 SGHAT and CDR2 FQNNGV. V lost 5 bases, J lost 9 bases, and 12 bases stayed unmatched. This CDR3 spans 16 amino acids. CDR3 coding DNA: TGTGCCAGCAGCCGTAGACTAGCGGGGGGCCAGATCTCCCAGTACTTC. Amino acids: CASSRRLAGGQISQYF. Based on the CDR3 plus reference TRBV11-2 and TRBJ2-5, the full variable domain is EAGVAQSPRYKIIEKRQSVAFWCNPISGHATLYWYQQILGQGPKLLIQFQNNGVVDDSQLPKDRFSAERLKGVDSTLKIQPAKLEDSAVYLCASSRRLAGGQISQYFGPGTRLLVL.

This CDR3 is CASSLSNEQFF. CDR3 coding DNA: TGCGCCAGCAGCCTATCTAATGAGCAGTTCTTC. This chain joins TRBV4-1 and TRBJ2-1; D gene uncertain. V lost 4 bases and J 7 bases, leaving 5 bases between the germline ends. Germline CDR1 and CDR2: MGHRA and YSYEKL. CDR3 length: 11 amino acids.

The chain couples TRBV4-1 to TRBJ2-7; D remains unclear. The V gene's germline CDR1 is MGHRA and CDR2 YSYEKL. V lost 3 bases and J lost 6, with 9 bases in between. CDR3 length: 12 amino acids. CDR3 sequence: CASSHGRAEQYF. CDR3 DNA sequence: TGCGCCAGCAGCCACGGTCGCGCCGAGCAGTACTTC.

This chain connects TRBV7-2 to TRBJ2-7; D gene uncertain. Germline V gene sequence: CDR1 SGHTA, CDR2 FQGNSA. This CDR3 is 13 amino acids long. The germline V and J ends were trimmed by 1 base and 5 bases, with 9 bases remaining between them. CDR3 in DNA: TGTGCCAGCAGCTTAGGTGGTGGCCACGAGCAGTACTTC. Translating gives CASSLGGGHEQYF. Variable domain in full (rest from reference TRBV7-2 and TRBJ2-7): GAGVSQSPSNKVTEKGKDVELRCDPISGHTALYWYRQSLGQGLEFLIYFQGNSAPDKSGLPSDRFSAERTGGSVSTLTIQRTQQEDSAVYLCASSLGGGHEQYFGPGTRLTVT.

This chain joins TRBV5-1 and TRBJ2-7, with 11 bases identical to TRBD1. The CDR3 sequence is 14 residues long. After removal of 6 bases from V and 3 bases from J, the junction contained 5 bases not matched to a gene. Germline V gene sequence: CDR1 SGHRS, CDR2 YFSETQ. The CDR3 loop reads CASTKDRGLYEQYF. DNA for the CDR3: TGCGCCAGCACCAAGGACAGGGGGCTCTACGAGCAGTACTTC.

In this sample, this clone turned up a few times. CDR3 in DNA: TGTGCCAGCAGCTTAGAGCCTCAGGGGGCTCATCGCGGCTACACCTTC. Protein product: CASSLEPQGAHRGYTF. The chain links TRBV7-8 to TRBJ1-2, with 8 bases that match TRBD1. CDR3 length: 16 residues. With 1 base clipped from V and 8 bases from J, the junction kept 12 bases outside the gene matches. Germline CDR1 is SGHVS and CDR2 is FQNEAQ.

The chain is built from TRBV4-3 and TRBJ1-2; D gene ambiguous. Germline CDR1 LGHNA, CDR2 YSLEER. This CDR3 comprises 15 residues. Trimming cost V 0 bases and J 4 bases, with 12 bases left between them. This chain's CDR3 is CASSQDLSTSYGYTF. The CDR3 region has the DNA TGCGCCAGCAGCCAAGATCTTTCTACCTCCTATGGCTACACCTTC.

The chain is built from TRBV9 and TRBJ1-1; D uncertain. V lost 5 bases to trimming and J lost 5 bases, with 19 bases between them. The CDR3 is made up of 15 amino acids. The germline gives CDR1 SGDLS, CDR2 YYNGEE. In nucleotides, the CDR3 is TGTGCCAGCAGGCCTTCTGAGCCTCTCTCTACTGAAGCTTTCTTT. Amino acid sequence: CASRPSEPLSTEAFF.

The chain employs TRBV19 and TRBJ2-3; perhaps TRBD2 as D (6 bases). The V and J ends lost 6 bases and 4 bases respectively, with 8 bases between them. The CDR3 has 12 amino acids. Germline V lookup: CDR1 LNHDA, CDR2 SQIVND (reference sequence). The DNA for the CDR3 is TGTGCCAGTAGGGGGACTTCAGATACGCAGTATTTT. It codes for CASRGTSDTQYF.

Concerning this clone itself: Other DNA sequences from this sample encode an identical CDR3 as well. The chain links TRBV6-1 to TRBJ1-1, with TRBD1 as a possible D gene (5 bases). V was pared by 4 bases and J by 0 bases, with 6 bases between. Per germline, CDR1 MNHNS and CDR2 SASEGT. This CDR3 has 13 amino acids. Here the CDR3 reads CASSGQMNTEAFF. The DNA of the CDR3 is TGTGCCAGCAGTGGACAGATGAACACTGAAGCTTTCTTT.

This chain uses TRBV7-6 with TRBJ2-3; the match to TRBD2 covers 9 bases. V lost 4 bases and J lost 5; bases outside the gene matches: 10. Per germline, CDR1 SGHVS and CDR2 FNYEAQ. CDR3 size: 16 residues. The CDR3 DNA reads as TGTGCCAGCAGCTCCCATCTGGCGGGGGGGGTAGATACGCAGTATTTT. Its protein is CASSSHLAGGVDTQYF.

This clone was seen once. The J gene is TRBJ1-3, the V gene TRBV18, with no clear D. V dropped 0 bases and J dropped 0 bases, with 6 bases sitting between them. The germline V gene has CDR1 KGHSH and CDR2 LQKENI. The CDR3 is 15 residues long. The CDR3 loop is CASSPPPVSGNTIYF. In DNA, the CDR3 is TGTGCCAGCTCACCACCACCGGTCTCTGGAAACACCATATATTTT. The whole variable domain, filled in from reference TRBV18 and TRBJ1-3, reads NAGVMQNPRHLVRRRGQEARLRCSPMKGHSHVYWYRQLPEEGLKFMVYLQKENIIDESGMPKERFSAEFPKEGPSILRIQQVVRGDSAAYFCASSPPPVSGNTIYFGEGSWLTVV.

This clone was recorded a few times. V usage is TRBV6-5 and J usage is TRBJ1-5; D is undetermined. This CDR3 is 15 amino acids long. Trimming removed 6 bases from V and 0 bases from J, with 12 bases in between. Germline V gene sequence: CDR1 MNHEY, CDR2 SVGAGI. In nucleotides, the CDR3 is TGTGCCAGCAGGTCCACTCACGATAGCAATCAGCCCCAGCATTTT. Translated, it gives CASRSTHDSNQPQHF.